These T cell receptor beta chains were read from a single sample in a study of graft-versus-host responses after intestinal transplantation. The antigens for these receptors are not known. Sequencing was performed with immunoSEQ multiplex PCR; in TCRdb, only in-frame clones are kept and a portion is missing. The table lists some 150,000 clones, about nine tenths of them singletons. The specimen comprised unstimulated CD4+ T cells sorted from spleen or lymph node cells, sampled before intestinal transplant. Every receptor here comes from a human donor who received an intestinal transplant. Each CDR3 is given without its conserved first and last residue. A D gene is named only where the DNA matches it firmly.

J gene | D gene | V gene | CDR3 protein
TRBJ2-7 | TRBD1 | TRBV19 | ASSKTGTGGEQY
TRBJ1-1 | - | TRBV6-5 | ASSYSNLGSYTEAF
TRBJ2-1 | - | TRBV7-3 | ASSTRHGGGEQF
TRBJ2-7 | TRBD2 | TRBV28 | ASSFAGTRTYEQY
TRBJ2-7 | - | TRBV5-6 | ASSLVGQPYEQY
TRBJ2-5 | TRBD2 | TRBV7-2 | ASSLAGLAGNAETQY
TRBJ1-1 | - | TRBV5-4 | ASSFGGLGTEAF
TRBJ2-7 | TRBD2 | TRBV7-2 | ASSYAGGPLYEQY
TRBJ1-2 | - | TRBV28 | ASSPGGQGTRDGYT
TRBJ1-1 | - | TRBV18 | ASSGRPTGMNTEAF
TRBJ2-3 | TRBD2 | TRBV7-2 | ASSPGGGATDTQY
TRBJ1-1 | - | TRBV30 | AWSTTWGVTEAF
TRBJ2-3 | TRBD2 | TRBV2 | ARQLASRTDTQY
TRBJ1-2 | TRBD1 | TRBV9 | ASSQGQGILYGYT
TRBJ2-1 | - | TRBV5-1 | ASSLGITVAYNEQF
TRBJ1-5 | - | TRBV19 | ASSPDPLRGNQPQH
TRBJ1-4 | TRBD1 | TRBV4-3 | ASSQESTGGDLNGEKLF
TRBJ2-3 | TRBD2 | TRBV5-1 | ASSLGLAGATDTQY
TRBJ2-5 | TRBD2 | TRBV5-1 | ASSLGLAGGEKETQY
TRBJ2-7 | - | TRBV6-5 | ASSRLQGSGEQY
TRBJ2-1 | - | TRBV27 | ASSLLRAGIYNEQF
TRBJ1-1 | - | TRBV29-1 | STKWERNTEAF
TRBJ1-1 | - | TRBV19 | ASSQGQNTEAF
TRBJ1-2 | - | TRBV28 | ASSYPSGDYGYT
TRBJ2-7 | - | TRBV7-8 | ASSLEGGFSEQY
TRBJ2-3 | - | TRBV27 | ASSLWAGRDTQY
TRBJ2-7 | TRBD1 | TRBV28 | ASSLLTGGTGVKGEQY
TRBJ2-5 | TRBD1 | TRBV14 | ASSQDPDRGQGTQY
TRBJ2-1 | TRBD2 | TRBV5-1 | ASSLILAGGYNEQF
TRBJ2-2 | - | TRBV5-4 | ASSSGRATGELF
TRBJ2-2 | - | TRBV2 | ASLLVVGSGELF
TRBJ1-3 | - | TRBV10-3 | AISGGISGNTIY
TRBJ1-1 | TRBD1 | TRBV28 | ATQLQGAAAF
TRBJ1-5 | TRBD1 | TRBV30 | AWSVTGGLNQPQH
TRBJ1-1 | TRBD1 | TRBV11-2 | ASSLTTGGGTEAF
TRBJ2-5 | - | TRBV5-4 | ASSPPGRGIQETQY
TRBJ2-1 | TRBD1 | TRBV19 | ASSPGTVYNEQF
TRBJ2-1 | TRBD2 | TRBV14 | ASSQRVWLAANEQF
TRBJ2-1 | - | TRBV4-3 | ASSQDGSYNEQF
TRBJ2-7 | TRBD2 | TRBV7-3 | ASSGSGDPKEQY
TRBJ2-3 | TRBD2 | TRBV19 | ASSRLAGLTDTQY
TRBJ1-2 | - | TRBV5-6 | ASRSSGSRYGYT
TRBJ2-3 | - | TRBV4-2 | ASSQAASTTDTQY
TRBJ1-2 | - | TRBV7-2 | ASSRTRAEGYT
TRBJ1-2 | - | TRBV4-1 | ASSLYRTSYGYT
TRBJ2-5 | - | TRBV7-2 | ASSLGALETQY
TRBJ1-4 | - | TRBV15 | ATSTGQQGRNEKLF
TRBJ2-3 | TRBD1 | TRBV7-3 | ASRLGGRSTDTQY
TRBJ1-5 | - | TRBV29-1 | SVVAQGNRPQH
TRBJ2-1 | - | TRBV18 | ASSPDLSSYNEQF
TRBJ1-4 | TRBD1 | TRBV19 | ASSPDRGNEKLF
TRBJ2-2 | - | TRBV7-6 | ASSLEVARTGELF
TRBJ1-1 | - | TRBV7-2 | ASSRTRDFEAF
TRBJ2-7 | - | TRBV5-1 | ASSLGTLGAYEQY
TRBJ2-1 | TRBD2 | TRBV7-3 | ASSSIPGLDYNEQF